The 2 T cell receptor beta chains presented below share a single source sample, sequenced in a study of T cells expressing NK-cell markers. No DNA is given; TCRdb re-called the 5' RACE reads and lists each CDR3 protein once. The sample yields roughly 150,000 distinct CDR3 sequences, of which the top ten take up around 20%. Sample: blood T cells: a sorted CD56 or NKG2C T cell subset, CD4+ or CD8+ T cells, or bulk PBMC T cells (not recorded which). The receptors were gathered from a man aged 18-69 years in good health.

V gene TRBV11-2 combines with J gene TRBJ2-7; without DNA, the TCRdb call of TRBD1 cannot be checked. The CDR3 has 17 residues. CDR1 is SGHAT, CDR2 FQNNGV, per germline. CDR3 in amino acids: CASSLGTGGYSSYEQYF. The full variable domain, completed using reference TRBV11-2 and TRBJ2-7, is EAGVAQSPRYKIIEKRQSVAFWCNPISGHATLYWYQQILGQGPKLLIQFQNNGVVDDSQLPKDRFSAERLKGVDSTLKIQPAKLEDSAVYLCASSLGTGGYSSYEQYFGPGTRLTVT.

The CDR3 spells CASSPRLAGNKETQYF. This sequence joins TRBV5-1 and TRBJ2-5; no DNA is available, so the TRBD2 call from TCRdb remains unchecked. Germline V gene data show CDR1 as SGHRS and CDR2 as YFSETQ. The CDR3 is 16 residues long.